This TCR beta chain was sequenced for a study of blood T cell repertoires in COVID-19. The V end lost 6 bases, the J end lost 7 bases, and 9 bases lay between the germline ends. Germline values: CDR1 MRHNA, CDR2 SNTAGT. The CDR3 runs 11 residues. The repertoire was sequenced with immunoSEQ multiplex PCR; TCRdb's copy has only in-frame clones and lacks some. The sample has some 98,000 clones, roughly four fifths seen once. The receptor's source is a man between 65 and 80 years old with acute or convalescent COVID-19. Material for sequencing was peripheral blood. The rearrangement joins TRBV6-4 to TRBJ1-1; D uncertain. The CDR3 reads CASRRLNEAFF. Here the CDR3 DNA reads TGTGCCAGCAGGAGGTTGAATGAAGCTTTCTTT.